These T cell receptor beta chains were read from a single sample in a study of shared clonotypes between healthy human individuals. Sequencing used immunoSEQ multiplex PCR; TCRdb keeps in-frame clones, though not all of them. This table holds around 700,000 clones, about 78% found once. Sequenced: memory CD4+ T cells sorted from blood. Receptors were obtained from a woman between 25 and 40 years old in good health. Both conserved end residues are part of each CDR3. The D gene is left open where the match is weak.

V gene	J gene	CDR3 length	D gene	CDR3 protein
TRBV18	TRBJ2-7	14	NA	CASSPWKGFSEQYF
TRBV2	TRBJ2-5	13	NA	CASTRGQRETQYF
TRBV28	TRBJ1-2	15	NA	CASTKRGTYALGYTF
TRBV27	TRBJ2-7	16	NA	CASSTRPRWGSYEQYF
TRBV19	TRBJ1-1	14	NA	CASNQPIMNTEAFF
TRBV19	TRBJ2-7	14	TRBD1	CASSKGAGRHEQYF
TRBV6-5	TRBJ1-2	13	TRBD1	CASRIQGDYGYTF
TRBV29-1	TRBJ2-1	16	NA	CSVEPRVGVSYNEQFF
TRBV11-3	TRBJ1-1	13	NA	CASSAGSNTEAFF
TRBV28	TRBJ2-7	11	NA	CATTDKYEQYF
TRBV19	TRBJ2-4	14	TRBD2	CASHNSGAKNIQYF
TRBV2	TRBJ1-6	15	TRBD1	CASSERDGTGSPLHF
TRBV27	TRBJ2-3	14	NA	CASSLWGRTDTQYF
TRBV5-8	TRBJ1-1	15	NA	CASSISRGIITEAFF